This TCR beta chain comes out of a study of early T cells in non-severe SARS-CoV-2 infection. As part of library construction, unique molecular identifiers were attached to individual cDNA molecules. TCRdb itself ran the 5' RACE reads through MiXCR, one entry per CDR3 protein. The sample has 54,000 or so distinct CDR3 sequences; 5.5% to 6.5% are singletons. The table lists this clonotype with many counts. After removal of 6 bases from V and 9 bases from J, the junction contained 10 bases not matched to a gene. Germline CDR1 reads MNHNS; CDR2 reads SASEGT. The CDR3 loop spans 13 amino acids. The source material was whole blood. The V call is TRBV6-1, the J call TRBJ1-2, with 7 nucleotides matching TRBD1. This sequence was found in an adult who was a healthcare worker with PCR-confirmed SARS-CoV-2 infection or an uninfected control (not recorded which). The CDR3 nucleotides read TGTGCCAGCAGCGTATGGGACAGTACAAGCTACACCTTC. As protein: CASSVWDSTSYTF.